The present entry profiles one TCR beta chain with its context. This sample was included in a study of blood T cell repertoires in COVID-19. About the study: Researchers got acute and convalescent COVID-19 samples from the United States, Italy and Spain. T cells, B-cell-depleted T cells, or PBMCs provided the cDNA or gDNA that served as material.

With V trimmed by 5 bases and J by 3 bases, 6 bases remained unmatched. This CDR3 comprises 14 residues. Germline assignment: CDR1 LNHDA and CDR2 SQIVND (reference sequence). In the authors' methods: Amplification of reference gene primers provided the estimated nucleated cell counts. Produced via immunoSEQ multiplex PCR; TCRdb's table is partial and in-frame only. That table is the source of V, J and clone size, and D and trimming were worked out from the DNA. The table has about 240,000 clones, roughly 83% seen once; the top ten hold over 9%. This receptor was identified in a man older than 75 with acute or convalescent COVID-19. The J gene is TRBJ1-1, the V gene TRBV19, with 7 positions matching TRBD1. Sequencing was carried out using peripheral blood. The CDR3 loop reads CASSPQGGYTEAFF. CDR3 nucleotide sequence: TGTGCCAGTAGTCCTCAGGGGGGATACACTGAAGCTTTCTTT.